The present T cell receptor (beta chain) was sequenced within a study of cytotoxic CD8 clonotypes in ibrutinib-treated CLL. The CDR3 has 16 amino acids. Looked up from germline, CDR1 is SGHRS and CDR2 is YFSETQ. V lost 1 base to trimming and J lost 2 bases; unmatched junction nucleotides: 2. Data came from immunoSEQ multiplex PCR; TCRdb stores just in-frame clones and leaves some out. The table has some 200,000 clones, around three quarters seen once; the top ten hold roughly 12%. Sequenced here: PBMCs, sampled after 24 months of ibrutinib treatment. The source of this sequence is a human donor with chronic lymphocytic leukemia. The chain carries TRBV5-1 and TRBJ2-1, with 11 bases fitting TRBD2. This CDR3 is CASSLLAGGAYNEQFF. In DNA form, the CDR3 reads TGCGCCAGCAGCTTGCTAGCGGGAGGCGCCTACAATGAGCAGTTCTTC.